This TCR beta chain was sequenced in a study of post-analysis software for immune sequencing data. As concerns this clonotype: Its matching antigen is unknown.

cDNA libraries of TCR beta carried unique molecular identifiers. TCRdb re-derived calls from the PCR reads in MiXCR, one entry per CDR3 protein. The table includes about 800,000 distinct CDR3 sequences, 30% detected once. General study points: Patients had higher frequencies than controls of roughly five TRBV segments, including TRBV5-6, TRBV5-1 and TRBV20-1.

CDR1 is MDHEN, CDR2 SYDVKM, per germline. The CDR3 is 12 residues long. The ends were cut back, 6 bases at V and 9 bases at J, with 14 bases in the middle. This receptor was obtained from a girl aged 10 to 17 with multiple sclerosis. The sequenced sample was blood. The chain joins TRBV28 to TRBJ1-1, with TRBD1 as a possible D gene (6 bases). The CDR3 nucleotides read TGTGCCAGCAGCGAAGGGGGGCCGAAAGCTTTCTTT. Protein: CASSEGGPKAFF.